The T cell receptor (beta chain) described here comes from a study of shared clonotypes between healthy human individuals. The wider study: In total, the donors were two women and a few men aged 18 to 49. The study's findings and limits: Relative to memory subsets, naive subsets generally showed larger estimated richness. Shared across several donors were 5% to 6% of the naive CD4 clonotypes. It was expected that sequencing depth would affect clonotype sharing among donors.

Produced via immunoSEQ multiplex PCR; TCRdb's table is partial and in-frame only. The table lists about 1.1 million clones, about 80% of them singletons. The CDR3 spans 13 residues. CDR1 is SNHLY, CDR2 FYNNEI, per germline. Trimming shortened V by 5 bases and J by 10 bases, and 15 bases separated the two germline ends. With regard to this clone: Its target is unknown.

V is TRBV2 and J is TRBJ2-1; tentative D call: TRBD2 (6 bases). The receptor comes from a man younger than 30 in good health. Some clones in this sample may be carry-over from other donors' samples. The sample consisted of memory CD4+ T cells from PBMCs. As to subset: CD45RA-negative fraction. The CDR3 DNA reads as TGTGCCAGCAGTTACTACGGAGGGTCCGAGCAGTTCTTC. Residues: CASSYYGGSEQFF.